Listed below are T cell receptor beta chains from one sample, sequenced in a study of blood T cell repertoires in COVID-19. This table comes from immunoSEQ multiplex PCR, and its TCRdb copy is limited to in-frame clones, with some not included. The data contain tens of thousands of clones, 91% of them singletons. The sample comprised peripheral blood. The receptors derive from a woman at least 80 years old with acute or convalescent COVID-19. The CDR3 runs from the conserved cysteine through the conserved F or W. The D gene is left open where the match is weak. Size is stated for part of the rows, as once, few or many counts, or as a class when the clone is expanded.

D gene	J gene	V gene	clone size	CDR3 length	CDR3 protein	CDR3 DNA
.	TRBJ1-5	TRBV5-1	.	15	CASSLGGNSNQPQHF	TGCGCCAGCAGCTTGGGGGGCAATAGCAATCAGCCCCAGCATTTT
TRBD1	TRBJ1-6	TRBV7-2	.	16	CASSQLGGAYNSPLHF	TGTGCCAGCAGCCAACTAGGGGGCGCGTATAATTCACCCCTCCACTTT
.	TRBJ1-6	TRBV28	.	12	CASTRGFLKLHF	TGTGCCAGTACCCGCGGGTTCCTCAAACTCCACTTT
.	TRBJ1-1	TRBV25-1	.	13	CASSEYGGGQAFF	TGTGCCAGCAGTGAATACGGGGGGGGGCAGGCTTTCTTT
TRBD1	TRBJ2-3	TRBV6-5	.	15	CASSLRDRASDTQYF	TGTGCCAGCAGCCTCCGGGACAGGGCCTCAGATACGCAGTATTTT
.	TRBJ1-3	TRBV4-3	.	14	CASSQRGSGNTIYF	TGCGCCAGCAGCCAGCGTGGGTCGGGGAACACCATATATTTT
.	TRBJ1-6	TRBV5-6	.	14	CASSLETVYSPLHF	TGTGCCAGCAGCTTGGAAACAGTCTATTCACCCCTCCACTTT
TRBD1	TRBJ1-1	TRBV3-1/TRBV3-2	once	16	CASSQGFMQGATEAFF	TGTGCCAGCAGCCAAGGGTTCATGCAGGGGGCCACTGAAGCTTTCTTT
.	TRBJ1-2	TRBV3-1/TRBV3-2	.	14	CASSHAGGKGGYTF	TGTGCCAGCAGCCATGCCGGGGGGAAGGGTGGCTACACCTTC
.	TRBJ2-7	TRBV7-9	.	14	CASSLRGGPGEQYF	TGTGCCAGCAGCTTAAGGGGTGGGCCTGGCGAGCAGTACTTC
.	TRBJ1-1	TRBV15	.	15	CATSRDWGRNTEAFF	TGTGCCACCAGCAGAGATTGGGGGCGGAACACTGAAGCTTTCTTT
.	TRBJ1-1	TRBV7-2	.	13	CASSITANTEAFF	TGTGCCAGCAGCATAACAGCGAACACTGAAGCTTTCTTT
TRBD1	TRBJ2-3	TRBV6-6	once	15	CASTSGGSSTDTQYF	TGTGCCAGCACCTCAGGGGGCTCTAGCACAGATACGCAGTATTTT
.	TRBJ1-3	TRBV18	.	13	CASSPETGNTIYF	TGTGCCAGCTCACCAGAAACAGGAAACACCATATATTTT
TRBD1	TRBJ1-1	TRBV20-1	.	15	CSASAPGQGGTEAFF	TGCAGTGCTAGTGCTCCGGGACAGGGGGGCACTGAAGCTTTCTTT
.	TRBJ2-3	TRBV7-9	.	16	CASSFGDGRSTDTQYF	TGTGCCAGCAGCTTCGGGGACGGGAGAAGCACAGATACGCAGTATTTT
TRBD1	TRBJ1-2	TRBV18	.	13	CASSTTGYHGYTF	TGTGCCAGCTCAACGACAGGGTATCATGGCTACACCTTC
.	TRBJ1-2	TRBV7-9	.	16	CASSIGGSSSVFGYTF	TGTGCCAGCAGCATTGGGGGGAGCAGCTCCGTATTCGGCTACACCTTC
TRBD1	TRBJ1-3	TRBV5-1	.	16	CASSLTGTGYGNTIYF	TGCGCCAGCAGCTTGACCGGGACAGGGTACGGAAACACCATATATTTT
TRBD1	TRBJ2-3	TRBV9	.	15	CASSATGDGTDTQYF	TGTGCCAGCAGCGCAACAGGGGACGGGACAGATACGCAGTATTTT
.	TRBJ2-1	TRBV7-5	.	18	CARSLGVSGGFSYNEQFF	TGTGCCAGAAGCTTAGGGGTAAGCGGGGGGTTCTCCTACAATGAGCAGTTCTTC
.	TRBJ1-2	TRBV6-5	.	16	CASSYSSGSNSDGYTF	TGTGCCAGCAGTTACTCGTCAGGATCAAACTCAGATGGCTACACCTTC
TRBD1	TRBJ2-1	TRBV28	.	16	CASSPRGQLSSNEQFF	TGTGCCAGCAGTCCCCGGGGACAGCTATCATCCAATGAGCAGTTCTTC
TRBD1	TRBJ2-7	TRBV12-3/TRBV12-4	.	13	CASSLEDRAVQYF	TGTGCCAGCAGTTTAGAGGACAGGGCTGTGCAGTACTTC
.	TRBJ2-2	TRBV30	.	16	CAWSVGSGTNTGELFF	TGTGCCTGGAGTGTAGGGTCCGGGACTAACACCGGGGAGCTGTTTTTT
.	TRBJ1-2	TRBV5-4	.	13	CASSLVGAEGYTF	TGTGCCAGCAGCCTAGTAGGGGCGGAGGGCTACACCTTC
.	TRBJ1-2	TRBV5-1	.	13	CASSLGQNYGYTF	TGCGCCAGCAGCTTGGGTCAGAACTATGGCTACACCTTC
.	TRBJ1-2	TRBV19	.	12	CASSQQAYGYTF	TGTGCCAGTAGTCAACAGGCCTATGGCTACACCTTC
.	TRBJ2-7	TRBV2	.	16	CASSESGLRAPYEQYF	TGTGCCAGCAGTGAATCAGGGCTTCGCGCCCCCTACGAGCAGTACTTC
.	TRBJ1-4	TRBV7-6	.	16	CASSLASGATNEKLFF	TGTGCCAGCAGCTTAGCGTCCGGGGCAACTAATGAAAAACTGTTTTTT
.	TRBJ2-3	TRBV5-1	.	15	CASSLEASIPDTQYF	TGCGCCAGCAGCTTGGAAGCTAGCATCCCAGATACGCAGTATTTT
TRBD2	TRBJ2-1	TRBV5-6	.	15	CASSWAGGPSNEQFF	TGTGCCAGCAGCTGGGCGGGGGGCCCCTCCAATGAGCAGTTCTTC
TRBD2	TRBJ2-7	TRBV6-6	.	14	CASRSTLAGGEQYF	TGTGCCAGCAGATCGACACTAGCGGGGGGTGAGCAGTACTTC
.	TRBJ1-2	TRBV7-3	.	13	CASSLGQNYGYTF	TGTGCCAGCAGCTTAGGCCAGAACTATGGCTACACCTTC
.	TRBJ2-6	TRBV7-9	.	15	CASSQQDSGANVLTF	TGTGCCAGCAGTCAACAGGACTCTGGGGCCAACGTCCTGACTTTC
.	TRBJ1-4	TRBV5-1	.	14	CASSFSGGNEKLFF	TGCGCCAGCAGCTTCTCCGGAGGTAATGAAAAACTGTTTTTT
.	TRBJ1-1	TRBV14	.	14	CASTPLSRNTEAFF	TGTGCCAGCACCCCTTTGTCGCGGAACACTGAAGCTTTCTTT
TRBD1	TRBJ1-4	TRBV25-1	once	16	CASNRDRDLTNEKLFF	TGTGCCAGCAATCGGGACAGGGATCTCACTAATGAAAAACTGTTTTTT
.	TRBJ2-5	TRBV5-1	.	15	CASSLGDTYQETQYF	TGCGCCAGCAGCTTGGGGGACACGTACCAAGAGACCCAGTACTTC
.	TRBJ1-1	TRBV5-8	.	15	CASSLTAGRNTEAFF	TGTGCCAGCAGCTTGACCGCAGGGCGGAACACTGAAGCTTTCTTT
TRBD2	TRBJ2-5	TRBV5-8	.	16	CASSLMVAGYGETQYF	TGTGCCAGCAGTCTGATGGTAGCGGGGTACGGGGAGACCCAGTACTTC
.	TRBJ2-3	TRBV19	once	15	CASRRADLNTDTQYF	TGTGCCAGTAGAAGAGCGGACCTAAACACAGATACGCAGTATTTT
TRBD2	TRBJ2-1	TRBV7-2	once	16	CASSFQLAGGQDEQFF	TGTGCCAGCAGCTTCCAGCTAGCGGGGGGGCAGGATGAGCAGTTCTTC
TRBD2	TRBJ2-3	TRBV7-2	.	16	CASSLGGLAGGSTQYF	TGTGCCAGCAGCCTAGGGGGACTAGCGGGGGGAAGTACGCAGTATTTT
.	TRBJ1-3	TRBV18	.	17	CASSPFQGLNSGNTIYF	TGTGCCAGCTCACCATTTCAGGGGCTGAACTCTGGAAACACCATATATTTT
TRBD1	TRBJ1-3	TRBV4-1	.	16	CASSQAGQGAGNTIYF	TGCGCCAGCAGCCAAGCCGGACAGGGGGCTGGAAACACCATATATTTT
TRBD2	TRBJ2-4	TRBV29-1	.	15	CSVSASGVIQNIQYF	TGCAGCGTTTCTGCTAGCGGGGTAATACAAAACATTCAGTACTTC
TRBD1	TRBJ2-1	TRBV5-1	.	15	CASSPGTGPYNEQFF	TGCGCCAGCAGCCCCGGGACAGGGCCCTACAATGAGCAGTTCTTC
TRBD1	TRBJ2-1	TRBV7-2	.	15	CASSLMGRGIDEQFF	TGTGCCAGCAGCTTAATGGGCAGGGGGATCGATGAGCAGTTCTTC